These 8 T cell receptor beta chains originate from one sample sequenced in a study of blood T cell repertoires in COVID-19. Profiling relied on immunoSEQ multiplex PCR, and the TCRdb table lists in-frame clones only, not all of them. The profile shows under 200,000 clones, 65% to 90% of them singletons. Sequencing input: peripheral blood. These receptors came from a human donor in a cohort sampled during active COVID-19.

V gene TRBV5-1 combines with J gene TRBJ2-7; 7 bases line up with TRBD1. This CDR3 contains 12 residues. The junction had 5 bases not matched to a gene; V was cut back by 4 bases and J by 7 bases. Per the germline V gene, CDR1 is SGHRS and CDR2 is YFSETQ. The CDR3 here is CASSQAGGEQYF. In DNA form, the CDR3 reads TGCGCCAGCAGCCAAGCAGGGGGTGAGCAGTACTTC.

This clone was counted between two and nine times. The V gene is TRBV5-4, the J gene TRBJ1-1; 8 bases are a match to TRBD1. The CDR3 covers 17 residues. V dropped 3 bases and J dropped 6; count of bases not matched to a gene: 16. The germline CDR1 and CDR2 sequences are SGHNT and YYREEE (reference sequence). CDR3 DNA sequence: TGTGCCAGCAGCTCCAGGGGGCGCGGTTTTCGTAACGCTGAAGCTTTCTTT. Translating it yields CASSSRGRGFRNAEAFF.

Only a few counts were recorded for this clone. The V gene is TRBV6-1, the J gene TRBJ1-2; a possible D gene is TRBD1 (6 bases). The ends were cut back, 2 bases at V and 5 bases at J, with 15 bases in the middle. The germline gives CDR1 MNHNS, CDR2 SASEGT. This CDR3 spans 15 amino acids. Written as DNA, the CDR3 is TGTGCCAGCAGTGAATTCGGCAGGGGAGTTTATGGCTACACCTTC. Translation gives CASSEFGRGVYGYTF.

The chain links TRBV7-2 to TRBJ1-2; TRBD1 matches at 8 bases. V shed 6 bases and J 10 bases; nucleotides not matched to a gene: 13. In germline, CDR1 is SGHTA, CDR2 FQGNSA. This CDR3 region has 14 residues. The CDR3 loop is CASSPTRGRSVYTF. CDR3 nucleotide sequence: TGTGCCAGCAGTCCCACCAGGGGGCGATCGGTCTACACCTTC.

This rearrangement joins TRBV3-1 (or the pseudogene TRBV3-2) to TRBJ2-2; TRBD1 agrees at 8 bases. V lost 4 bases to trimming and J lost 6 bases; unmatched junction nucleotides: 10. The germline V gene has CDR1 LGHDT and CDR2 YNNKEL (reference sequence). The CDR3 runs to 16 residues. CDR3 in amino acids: CASSLRTGYSAGELFF. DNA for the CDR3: TGTGCCAGCAGCCTGCGGACAGGGTATAGCGCCGGGGAGCTGTTTTTT.

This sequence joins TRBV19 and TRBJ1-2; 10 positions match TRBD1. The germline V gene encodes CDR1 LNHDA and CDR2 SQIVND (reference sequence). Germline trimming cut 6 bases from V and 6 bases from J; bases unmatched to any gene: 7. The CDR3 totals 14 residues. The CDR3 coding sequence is TGTGCCAGTAGCGGGGACAGGGGAAGGAATGGCTACACCTTC. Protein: CASSGDRGRNGYTF.

CDR3 residues: CASCYWNTEAFF. In nucleotides, the CDR3 is TGTGCCAGCTGTTACTGGAACACTGAAGCTTTCTTT. This chain joins TRBV28 and TRBJ1-1; no definite D call. The CDR3 extends over 12 amino acids. The germline V and J ends were trimmed by 8 bases and 1 base, with 8 bases remaining between them. Germline V gene sequence: CDR1 MDHEN, CDR2 SYDVKM.

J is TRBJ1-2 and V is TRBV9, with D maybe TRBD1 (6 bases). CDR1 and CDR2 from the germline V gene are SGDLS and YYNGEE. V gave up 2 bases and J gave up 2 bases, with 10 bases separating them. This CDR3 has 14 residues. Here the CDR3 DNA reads TGTGCCAGCAGCGTCATAGGACAGAACTATGGCTACACCTTC. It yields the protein CASSVIGQNYGYTF.